These 6 T cell receptor beta chains came from one sample sequenced in a study of brain T cells in children with intractable seizures (dated by TCRdb to about 2021). The label giving this sample's time point can be read as: resected brain tissue, or blood drawn just prior to surgery. Library preparation employed the immunoSEQ multiplex PCR assay. The immuneACCESS repertoire file appears here via TCRdb, limited to in-frame rearrangements. These files lack a portion of the clones; in checked studies, under half of the deficit traces to unresolved V genes, and the cause of the others is not known. Here the sample has under 150,000 clones; under 95% occur a single time. The top ten hold 3.8% of the sample. Here the sequenced sample was peripheral blood, taken at surgery. The receptors stem from a boy younger than two with hemimegalencephaly and intractable seizures.

The chain uses TRBV10-3 and TRBJ1-2; D gene unclear. Trimming took 0 bases from V and 4 from J, leaving 9 bases between them. The length of the CDR3 is 14 residues. CDR1 is ENHRY and CDR2 is SYGVKD in the germline V gene. The CDR3 DNA sequence: TGTGCCATCAGTGAGTCGCGTTACTTCTATGGCTACACCTTC. It yields the protein CAISESRYFYGYTF.

The chain couples TRBV7-2 to TRBJ1-2; D gene unclear. Germline V gene lookup returns CDR1 SGHTA and CDR2 FQGNSA. The CDR3 runs to 13 residues. The ends were cut back, 3 bases at V and 1 base at J, with 6 bases in the middle. CDR3 bases: TGTGCCAGCAGCTTTCGGGGTAACTATGGCTACACCTTC. Its protein product is CASSFRGNYGYTF.

Written as DNA, the CDR3 is TGTGCCAGCAGCTTAGACAGCAATCAGCCCCAGCATTTT. Residues: CASSLDSNQPQHF. The chain combines TRBV7-9 with TRBJ1-5; D uncertain. The CDR3 extends over 13 amino acids. V was clipped by 1 base and J by 1 base, with 2 bases between them. Germline CDR1 reads SEHNR; CDR2 reads FQNEAQ (reference sequence).

The chain has TRBV7-3 and TRBJ2-3; 7 bases agree with TRBD1. The J segment lost 4 bases and the V segment lost 5 bases, leaving 6 bases of the junction unmatched. The CDR3 has 14 amino acids. CDR1 is SGHTA, CDR2 FQGTGA, per germline. The CDR3 DNA is TGTGCCAGCAGCATGACAGGGAGCTCAGATACGCAGTATTTT. This codes for CASSMTGSSDTQYF.

The chain uses TRBV3-1 (or the pseudogene TRBV3-2) and TRBJ1-3, with D perhaps TRBD1 (6 bases). Trimming shortened V by 4 bases and J by 4 bases, and 14 bases separated the two germline ends. The germline CDR1 and CDR2 sequences are LGHDT and YNNKEL (reference sequence). The CDR3 contains 15 residues. The CDR3 sequence: CASSPLRQGGNTIYF. The CDR3 DNA reads as TGTGCCAGCAGCCCCCTCAGGCAGGGGGGAAACACCATATATTTT.

The chain links TRBV7-8 to TRBJ2-7, with TRBD2 identical over 8 bases. The V gene end was trimmed by 1 base and the J gene end by 3 bases; junction bases not matched to a gene: 5. The CDR3 consists of 15 residues. CDR1 is SGHVS and CDR2 is FQNEAQ in the germline V gene. CDR3 loop: CASSLELADYYEQYF. CDR3 nucleotides: TGTGCCAGCAGCTTAGAACTAGCGGATTACTACGAGCAGTACTTC. Using reference TRBV7-8 and TRBJ2-7 for the parts outside the CDR3, the full variable domain is GAGVSQSPRYKVAKRGQDVALRCDPISGHVSLFWYQQALGQGPEFLTYFQNEAQLDKSGLPSDRFFAERPEGSVSTLKIQRTQQEDSAVYLCASSLELADYYEQYFGPGTRLTVT.